A selection of T cell receptor beta chains follows, all from one sample in a study of shared clonotypes between healthy human individuals. Assay: immunoSEQ multiplex PCR; the TCRdb copy retains only in-frame clones and omits some. The data show 1 million to 1.3 million clones, around 78% seen once. Sequenced input: memory CD4+ T cells from PBMCs. The receptors shown here come from a man younger than 35 in good health. Some clones in this sample may be carry-over from other donors' samples. Both conserved end residues are part of each CDR3. D genes are given only for firm matches. Expanded clones are given a class, and other clones once, few, many or no size at all.

>-|15|-|TRBJ1-2|TRBV28
TGTGCCAGCAGTTTAGGGGGAAAGATGCACTATGGCTACACCTTC
CASSLGGKMHYGYTF
>TRBD2|15|-|TRBJ2-1|TRBV28
TGTGCCAGTAAAAGAGGGACTAGCGGGTCCAATGAGCAGTTCTTC
CASKRGTSGSNEQFF
>-|15|-|TRBJ2-2|TRBV5-8
TGTGCCAGCAGCTTTCGCAGGGTTGGCACCGGGGAGCTGTTTTTT
CASSFRRVGTGELFF
>-|15|-|TRBJ1-2|TRBV7-2
TGTGCCAGCAGCTTTCACTGGAGAGACCCCTATGGCTACACCTTC
CASSFHWRDPYGYTF
>TRBD1|18|once|TRBJ2-1|TRBV19
TGTGCCAGTAAGGTGAGACAGGGTAATGTCGGATCCTACAATGAGCAGTTCTTC
CASKVRQGNVGSYNEQFF
>-|14|-|TRBJ2-5|TRBV9
TGTGCCAGCAGCCTACGGTCAGGAGGAGGGACCCAGTACTTC
CASSLRSGGGTQYF
>-|15|-|TRBJ2-3|TRBV2
TGTGCCAGCAGTGATCTGGGGCAGAGCACAGATACGCAGTATTTT
CASSDLGQSTDTQYF
>TRBD1|13|-|TRBJ1-1|TRBV2
TGTGCCAGCAACCAAGACAGGGAGCTTGAAGCTTTCTTT
CASNQDRELEAFF
>-|15|-|TRBJ2-5|TRBV15
TGTGCCACTTCCGGGGCGGGCAACCAAGCGCAGACCCAGTACTTC
CATSGAGNQAQTQYF
>-|15|-|TRBJ2-7|TRBV5-4
TGTGCCAGCAGCTCCGCGAGCGGAAGCTCCTACGAGCAGTACTTC
CASSSASGSSYEQYF
>TRBD2|20|-|TRBJ2-7|TRBV10-3
TGTGCCATCAGTGAGTGGCTAGCGGAGGCCCGGCGATCTCCCTCCTACGAGCAGTACTTC
CAISEWLAEARRSPSYEQYF
>-|15|-|TRBJ2-1|TRBV7-8
TGTGCCAGCAGCCCGAGATGGAGTACACCCGATGAGCAGTTCTTC
CASSPRWSTPDEQFF
>-|15|-|TRBJ1-2|TRBV2
TGTGCCAGCAGTGGAGTAGGGCAGGACAACTATGGCTACACCTTC
CASSGVGQDNYGYTF
>TRBD1|17|few|TRBJ2-5|TRBV7-2
TGTGCCAGCAGCTTAGCGGGGCAGGGGGCGGTCAAAGAGACCCAGTACTTC
CASSLAGQGAVKETQYF
>-|16|-|TRBJ2-2|TRBV18
TGTGCCAGCTCACCTACTTCGCCCCTGAACACCGGGGAGCTGTTTTTT
CASSPTSPLNTGELFF
>TRBD1|15|-|TRBJ2-7|TRBV6-5
TGTGCCAGCAGTCCTACCAGGGGGCGCAACTACGAGCAGTACTTC
CASSPTRGRNYEQYF
>-|11|-|TRBJ1-1|TRBV6-6
TGTGCCAGCAGTATCAGAGCTGAAGCTTTCTTT
CASSIRAEAFF
>TRBD1|10|-|TRBJ1-2|TRBV29-1
TGCAGCGTCGGGGACAGTGGCTACACCTTC
CSVGDSGYTF
>-|12|-|TRBJ1-1|TRBV28
TGTGCCAGCAGTACGGGGGCGTCTGAAGCTTTCTTT
CASSTGASEAFF
>-|15|-|TRBJ2-3|TRBV6-6
TGTGCCAGTCGGGCCCCTTCTACAGGGTCGGATACGCAGTATTTT
CASRAPSTGSDTQYF
>TRBD2|14|-|TRBJ2-7|TRBV5-6
TGTGCCAGCAGCCAAGGACTAGCGGACTACGAGCAGTACTTC
CASSQGLADYEQYF
>-|18|-|TRBJ1-2|TRBV28
TGTGCCAGCAGTCGCCCGAACTACAGACGTCAATCGAGCTATGGCTACACCTTC
CASSRPNYRRQSSYGYTF
>-|14|-|TRBJ1-2|TRBV5-1
TGCGCCAGCAGCACCCGTATGGGGAACTATGGCTACACCTTC
CASSTRMGNYGYTF
>-|12|-|TRBJ2-7|TRBV2
TGTGCCAGCAGTGAAGCTTGGTACGAGCAGTACTTC
CASSEAWYEQYF
>-|14|-|TRBJ2-7|TRBV6-5
TGTGCCAGTGGAGGGACCCTTTCTCTCTACGAGCAGTACTTC
CASGGTLSLYEQYF
>TRBD2|16|-|TRBJ2-5|TRBV30
TGTGCCTGGAGATATACACGGCAAGCGGGACGGGAGACCCAGTACTTC
CAWRYTRQAGRETQYF
>-|14|once|TRBJ2-1|TRBV9
TGTGCCAGCAGCGCAGACAACCGCCCAAGGGAGCAGTTCTTC
CASSADNRPREQFF
>-|14|-|TRBJ2-7|TRBV7-9
TGTGCCAGCAGCTTGATAGGGGGAGTGGGTGAGCAGTACTTC
CASSLIGGVGEQYF
>-|15|-|TRBJ2-1|TRBV6-6
TGTGCCAGCAGTTACTCCTCCATGGGCCGCAATGAGCAGTTCTTC
CASSYSSMGRNEQFF
>TRBD2|15|-|TRBJ2-2|TRBV2
TGTGCCGTAACCTGGGGGACTAGAATCTCCGGGGAGCTGTTTTTT
CAVTWGTRISGELFF
>-|18|-|TRBJ2-7|TRBV23-1
TGCGCCAGCAGTCAATCGGCGGCTTGGGGGCTATACACCTACGAGCAGTACTTC
CASSQSAAWGLYTYEQYF
>-|12|-|TRBJ2-3|TRBV7-6
TGTGCCAGCAGCACCCGCACAGATACGCAGTATTTT
CASSTRTDTQYF
>-|14|-|TRBJ1-1|TRBV5-1
TGCGCCAGCAGATTTAATACCGAGAACACTGAAGCTTTCTTT
CASRFNTENTEAFF
>-|17|-|TRBJ2-7|TRBV15
TGTGCCACCAGCAACCCCCCACTAGTCCTTAGGGTCTACGAGCAGTACTTC
CATSNPPLVLRVYEQYF